This T cell receptor (beta chain) stems from a study of PD-1 blockade in classical Hodgkin lymphoma. Study background: Intravenous delivery of nivolumab at 3 mg/kg to patients occurred every 2 weeks.

Concerning this clone itself: Its antigen is still unknown.

Here immunoSEQ multiplex PCR was the method, and the copy in TCRdb shows in-frame clones only, minus some. The sample shows tens of thousands of clones, about nine tenths of them seen only once. As to time point: cycle 4 day 1 (C4D1), after 5 to 7 weeks of nivolumab. All the patients suffered relapse after autologous stem cell transplantation, and brentuximab vedotin exposure differed. The study's findings and limits: The CD4+ diversity rise by C4D1 was clearest in complete responders. Reports described newly diagnosed patients as having lower baseline TCR diversity than healthy donors.

V dropped 5 bases and J dropped 3; count of bases not matched to a gene: 1. Germline lookup yields CDR1 GTSNPN and CDR2 SVGIG (reference sequence). The CDR3 has 12 residues. The rearrangement joins TRBV30 to TRBJ2-1; 7 bases line up with TRBD1. The sequence was collected from a human donor with classical Hodgkin lymphoma. The sample consisted of peripheral blood mononuclear cells (PBMCs), taken before the fourth cycle of nivolumab. DNA of the CDR3: TGTGCCTGGGACAGGGACTACAATGAGCAGTTCTTC. The encoded protein is CAWDRDYNEQFF.